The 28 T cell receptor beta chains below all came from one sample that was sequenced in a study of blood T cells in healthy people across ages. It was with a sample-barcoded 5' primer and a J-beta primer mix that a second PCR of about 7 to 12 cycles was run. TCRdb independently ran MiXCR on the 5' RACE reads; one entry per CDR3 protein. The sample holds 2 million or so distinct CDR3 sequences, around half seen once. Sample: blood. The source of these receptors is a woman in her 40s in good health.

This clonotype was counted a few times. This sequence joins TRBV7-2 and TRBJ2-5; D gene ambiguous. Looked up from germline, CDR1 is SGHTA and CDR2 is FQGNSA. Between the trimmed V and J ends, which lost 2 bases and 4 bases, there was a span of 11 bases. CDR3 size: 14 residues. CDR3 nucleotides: TGTGCCAGCAGCTTAAAATGGGGTGGAGAGACCCAGTACTTC. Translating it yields CASSLKWGGETQYF.

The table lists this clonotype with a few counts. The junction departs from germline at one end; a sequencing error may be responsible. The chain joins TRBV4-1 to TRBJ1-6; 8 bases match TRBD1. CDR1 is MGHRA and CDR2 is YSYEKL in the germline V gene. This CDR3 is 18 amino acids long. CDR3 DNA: TGCGCCAGCAGTCAAGGAATCACCGGGACAGGCAATAATTCACCCCTCCACTTT. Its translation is CASSQGITGTGNNSPLHF.

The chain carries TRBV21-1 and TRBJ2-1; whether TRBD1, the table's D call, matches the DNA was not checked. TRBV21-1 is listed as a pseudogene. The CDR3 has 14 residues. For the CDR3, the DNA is TGTGCCAGCAGCAAAGGGACAGGGTTGGGTGAGCAGTTCTTC. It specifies CASSKGTGLGEQFF.

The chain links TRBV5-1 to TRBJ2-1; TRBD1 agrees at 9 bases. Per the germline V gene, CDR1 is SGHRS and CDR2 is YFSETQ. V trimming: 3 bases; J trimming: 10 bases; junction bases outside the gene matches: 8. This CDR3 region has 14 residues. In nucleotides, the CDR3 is TGCGCCAGCAGCTCCCGGGACAGGGTTGGGGAGCAGTTCTTC. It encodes CASSSRDRVGEQFF.

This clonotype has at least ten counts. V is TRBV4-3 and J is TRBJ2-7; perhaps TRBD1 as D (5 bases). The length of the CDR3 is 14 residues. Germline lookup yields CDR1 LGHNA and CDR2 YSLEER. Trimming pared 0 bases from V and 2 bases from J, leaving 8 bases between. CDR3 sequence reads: CASSQDRQPYEQYF. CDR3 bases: TGCGCCAGCAGCCAAGATCGACAGCCCTACGAGCAGTACTTC.

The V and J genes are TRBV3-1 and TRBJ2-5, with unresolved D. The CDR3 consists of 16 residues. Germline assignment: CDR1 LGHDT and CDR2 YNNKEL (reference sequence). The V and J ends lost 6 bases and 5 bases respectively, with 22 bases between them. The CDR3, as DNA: TGTGCCAGCAGTCAACAAATCGTGAACCCCCGGGAGACCCAGTACTTC. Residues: CASSQQIVNPRETQYF.

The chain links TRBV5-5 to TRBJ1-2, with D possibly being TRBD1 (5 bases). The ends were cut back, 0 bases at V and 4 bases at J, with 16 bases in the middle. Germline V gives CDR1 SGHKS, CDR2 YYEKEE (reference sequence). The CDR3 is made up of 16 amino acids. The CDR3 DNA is TGTGCCAGCAGCTTGGAGGAGGGGAGTTTCCCCTATGGCTACACCTTC. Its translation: CASSLEEGSFPYGYTF.

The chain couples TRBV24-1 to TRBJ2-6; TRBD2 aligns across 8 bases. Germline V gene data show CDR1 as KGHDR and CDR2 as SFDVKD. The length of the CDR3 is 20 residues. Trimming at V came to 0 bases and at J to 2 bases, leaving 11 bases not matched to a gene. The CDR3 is CATSDLREGLICPGANVLTF. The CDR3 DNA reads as TGTGCCACCAGTGATTTGCGGGAGGGTCTAATCTGTCCTGGGGCCAACGTCCTGACTTTC.

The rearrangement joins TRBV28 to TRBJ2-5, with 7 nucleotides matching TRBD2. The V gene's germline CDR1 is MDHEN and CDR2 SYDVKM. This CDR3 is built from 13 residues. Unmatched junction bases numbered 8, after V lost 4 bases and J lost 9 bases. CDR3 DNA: TGTGCCAGCAGTTACGGGGACCGGGAGGCCCAGTACTTC. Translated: CASSYGDREAQYF.

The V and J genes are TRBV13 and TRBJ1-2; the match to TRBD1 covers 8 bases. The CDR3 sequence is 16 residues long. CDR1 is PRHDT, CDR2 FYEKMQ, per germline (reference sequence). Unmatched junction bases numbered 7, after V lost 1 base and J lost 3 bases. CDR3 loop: CASSLVSDRGDYGYTF. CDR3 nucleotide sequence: TGTGCCAGCAGCTTAGTGTCTGACAGGGGCGACTATGGCTACACCTTC.

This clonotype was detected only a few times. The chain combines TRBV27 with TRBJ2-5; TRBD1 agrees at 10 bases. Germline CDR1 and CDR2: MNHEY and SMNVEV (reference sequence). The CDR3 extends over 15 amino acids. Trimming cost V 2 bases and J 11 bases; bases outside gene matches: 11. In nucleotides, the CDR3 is TGTGCCAGCAGTTTAAGATCGGGACAGGGGAGGTGGCAGTACTTC. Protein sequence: CASSLRSGQGRWQYF.

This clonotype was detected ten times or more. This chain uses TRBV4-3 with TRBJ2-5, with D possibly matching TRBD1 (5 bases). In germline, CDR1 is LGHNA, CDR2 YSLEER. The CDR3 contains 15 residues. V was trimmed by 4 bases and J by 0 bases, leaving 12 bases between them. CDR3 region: CASSLAKGYQETQYF. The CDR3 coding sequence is TGCGCCAGCAGCCTCGCTAAGGGGTACCAAGAGACCCAGTACTTC.

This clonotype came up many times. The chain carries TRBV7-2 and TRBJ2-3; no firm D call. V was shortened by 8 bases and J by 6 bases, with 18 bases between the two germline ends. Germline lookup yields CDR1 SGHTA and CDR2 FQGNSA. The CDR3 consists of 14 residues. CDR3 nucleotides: TGTGCCAGCTCTCTGGCGGCTACCGGGGATACGCAGTATTTT. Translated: CASSLAATGDTQYF.

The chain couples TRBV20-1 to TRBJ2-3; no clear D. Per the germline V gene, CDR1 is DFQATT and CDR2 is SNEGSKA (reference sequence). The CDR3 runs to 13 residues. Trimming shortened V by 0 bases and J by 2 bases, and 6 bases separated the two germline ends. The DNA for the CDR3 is TGCAGTGCTAGAGAACCTTACACAGATACGCAGTATTTT. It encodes CSAREPYTDTQYF.

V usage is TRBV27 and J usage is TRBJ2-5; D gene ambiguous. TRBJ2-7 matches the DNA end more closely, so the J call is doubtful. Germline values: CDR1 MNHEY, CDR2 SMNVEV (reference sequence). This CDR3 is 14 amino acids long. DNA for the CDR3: TGTGCCAGCAGCCCAGAACTGCCCCGGGACGAGCAGTACTTC. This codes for CASSPELPRDEQYF.

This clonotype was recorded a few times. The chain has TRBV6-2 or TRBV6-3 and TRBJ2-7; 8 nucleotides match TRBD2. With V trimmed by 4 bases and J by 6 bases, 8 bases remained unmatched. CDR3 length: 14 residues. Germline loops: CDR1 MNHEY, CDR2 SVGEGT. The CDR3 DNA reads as TGTGCCAGCAGTTCGACTAGCGCAGGTCTCGAGCAGTACTTC. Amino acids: CASSSTSAGLEQYF.

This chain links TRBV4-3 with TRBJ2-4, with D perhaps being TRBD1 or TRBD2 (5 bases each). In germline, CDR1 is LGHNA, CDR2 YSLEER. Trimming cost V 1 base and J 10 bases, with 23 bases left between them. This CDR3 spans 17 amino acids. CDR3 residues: CASSQVVGSRDPMIQYF. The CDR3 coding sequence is TGCGCCAGCAGCCAAGTTGTAGGAAGCAGGGACCCCATGATTCAGTACTTC.

The chain's CDR3 is CASSLRRESSYNEQYF. The CDR3 region has the DNA TGCGCCAGCAGCTTGCGGCGGGAGAGCTCCTACAATGAGCAGTACTTC. The V call is TRBV5-1, the J call TRBJ2-7; TRBD2 agrees at 7 bases. This CDR3 is built from 16 residues. Germline CDR1 reads SGHRS; CDR2 reads YFSETQ. V was clipped by 1 base and J by 7 bases; unmatched bases: 14.

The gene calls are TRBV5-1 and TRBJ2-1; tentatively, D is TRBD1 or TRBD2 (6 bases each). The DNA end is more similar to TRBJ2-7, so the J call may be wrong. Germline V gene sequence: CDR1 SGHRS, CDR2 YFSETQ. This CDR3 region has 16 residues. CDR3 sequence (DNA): TGCGCCAGCAGCTTGTTGAGGGGGGCGCAAGGCAATGAGCAGTACTTC. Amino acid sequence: CASSLLRGAQGNEQYF.

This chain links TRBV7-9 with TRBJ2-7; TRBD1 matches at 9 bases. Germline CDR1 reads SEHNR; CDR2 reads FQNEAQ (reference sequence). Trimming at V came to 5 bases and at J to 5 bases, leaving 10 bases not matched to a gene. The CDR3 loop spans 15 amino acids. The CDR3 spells CASSPPGTGNHEQYF. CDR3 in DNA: TGTGCCAGCAGCCCTCCCGGGACAGGGAATCACGAGCAGTACTTC. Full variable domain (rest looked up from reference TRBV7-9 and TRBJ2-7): DTGVSQNPRHKITKRGQNVTFRCDPISEHNRLYWYRQTLGQGPEFLTYFQNEAQLEKSRLLSDRFSAERPKGSFSTLEIQRTEQGDSAMYLCASSPPGTGNHEQYFGPGTRLTVT.

The CDR3 nucleotides are TGTGCCAGCTCGGAGGGGGCTGGGAATGAGCAGTTCTTC. It encodes CASSEGAGNEQFF. The chain recombines TRBV18 with TRBJ2-1, with D possibly matching TRBD1 (7 bases). Germline loops: CDR1 KGHSH, CDR2 LQKENI. The length of the CDR3 is 13 residues. Trimming stripped 6 bases from V and 7 bases from J, with 13 bases between.

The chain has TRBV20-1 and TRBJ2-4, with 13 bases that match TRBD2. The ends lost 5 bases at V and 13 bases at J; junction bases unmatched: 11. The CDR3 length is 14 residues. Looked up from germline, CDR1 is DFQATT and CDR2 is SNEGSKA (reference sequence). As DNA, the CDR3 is TGCAGTGCTGGGGGACTAGCGGGGTTAGGGGAGCAGTACTTC. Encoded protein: CSAGGLAGLGEQYF.

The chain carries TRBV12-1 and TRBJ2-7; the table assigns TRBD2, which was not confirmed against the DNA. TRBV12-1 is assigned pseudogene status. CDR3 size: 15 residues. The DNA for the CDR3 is TGTGCCAACATAGTCGGAGAATCAACCTCCTACGAGCAGTACTTC. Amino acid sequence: CANIVGESTSYEQYF.

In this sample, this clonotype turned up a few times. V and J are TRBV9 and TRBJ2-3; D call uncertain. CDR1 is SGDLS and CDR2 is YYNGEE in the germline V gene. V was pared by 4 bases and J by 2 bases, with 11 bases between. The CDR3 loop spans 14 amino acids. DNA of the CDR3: TGTGCCAGCAGCCCCCTAACGCTCACAGATACGCAGTATTTT. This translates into CASSPLTLTDTQYF.

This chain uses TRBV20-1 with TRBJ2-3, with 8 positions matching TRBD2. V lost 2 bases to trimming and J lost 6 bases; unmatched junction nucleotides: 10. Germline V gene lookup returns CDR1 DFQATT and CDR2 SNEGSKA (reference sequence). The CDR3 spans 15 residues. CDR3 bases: TGCAGTGCTAGAAATAGCGGGAAGGGAACTGATACGCAGTATTTT. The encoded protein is CSARNSGKGTDTQYF.

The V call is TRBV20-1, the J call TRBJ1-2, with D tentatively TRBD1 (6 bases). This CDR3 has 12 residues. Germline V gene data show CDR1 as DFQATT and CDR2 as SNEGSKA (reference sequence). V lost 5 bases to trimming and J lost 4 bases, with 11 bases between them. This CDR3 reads CSARRGTYGYTF. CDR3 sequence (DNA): TGCAGTGCTCGCAGGGGAACCTATGGCTACACCTTC.

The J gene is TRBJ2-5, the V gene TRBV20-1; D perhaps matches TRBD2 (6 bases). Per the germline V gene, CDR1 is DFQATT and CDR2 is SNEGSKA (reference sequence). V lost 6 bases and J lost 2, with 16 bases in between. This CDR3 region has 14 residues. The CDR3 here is CSATGTGGQETQYF. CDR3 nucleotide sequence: TGCAGTGCCACCGGGACTGGCGGACAAGAGACCCAGTACTTC.

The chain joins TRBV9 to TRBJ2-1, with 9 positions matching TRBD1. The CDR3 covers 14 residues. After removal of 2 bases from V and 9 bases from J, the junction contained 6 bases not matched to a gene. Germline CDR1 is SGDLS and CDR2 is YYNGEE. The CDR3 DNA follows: TGTGCCAGCAGCGTCCGGGACAGGGAACGTGAGCAGTTCTTC. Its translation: CASSVRDREREQFF.